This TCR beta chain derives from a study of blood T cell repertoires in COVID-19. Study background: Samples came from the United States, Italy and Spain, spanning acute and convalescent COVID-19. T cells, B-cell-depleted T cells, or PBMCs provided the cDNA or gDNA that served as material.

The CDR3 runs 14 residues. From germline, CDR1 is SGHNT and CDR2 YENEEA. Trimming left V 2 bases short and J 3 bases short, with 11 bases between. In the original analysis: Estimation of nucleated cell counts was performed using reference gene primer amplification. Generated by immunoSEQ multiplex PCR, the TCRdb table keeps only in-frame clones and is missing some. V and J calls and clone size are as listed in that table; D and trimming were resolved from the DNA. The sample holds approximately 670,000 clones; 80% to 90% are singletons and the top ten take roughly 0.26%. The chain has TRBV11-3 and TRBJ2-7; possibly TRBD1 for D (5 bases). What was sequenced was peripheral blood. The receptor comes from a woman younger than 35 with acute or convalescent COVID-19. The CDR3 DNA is TGTGCCAGCAGCTTAAGGGGCAGAAGCTACGAGCAGTACTTC. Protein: CASSLRGRSYEQYF.